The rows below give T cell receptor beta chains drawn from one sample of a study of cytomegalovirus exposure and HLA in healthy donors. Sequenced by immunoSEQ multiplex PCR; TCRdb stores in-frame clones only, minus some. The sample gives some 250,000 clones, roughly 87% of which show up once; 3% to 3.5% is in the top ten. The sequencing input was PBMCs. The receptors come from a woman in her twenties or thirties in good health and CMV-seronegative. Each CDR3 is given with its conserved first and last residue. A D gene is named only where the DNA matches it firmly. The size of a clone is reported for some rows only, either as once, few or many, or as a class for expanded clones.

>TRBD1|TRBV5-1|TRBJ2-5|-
TGCGCCTCCGATCCTACCGGGACAGGGGACGGGAAGACCCAGTACTTC
CASDPTGTGDGKTQYF
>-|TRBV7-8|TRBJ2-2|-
TGTGCCAGCAGTTCCCGTTTGAACACCGGGGAGCTGTTTTTT
CASSSRLNTGELFF
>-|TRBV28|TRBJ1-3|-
TGTGCCAGCAGTCGAAGCGACAGGTACAAGGGAAACACCATATATTTT
CASSRSDRYKGNTIYF
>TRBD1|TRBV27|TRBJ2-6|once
TGTGCCAGCAGTCTCACGGGACAGGTCCACTCTGGGGCCAACGTCCTGACTTTC
CASSLTGQVHSGANVLTF
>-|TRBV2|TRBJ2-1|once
TGTGCCAGCAGTGAAGGGGGCGGGCGCGGGGCTGGTAACAATGAGCAGTTCTTC
CASSEGGGRGAGNNEQFF
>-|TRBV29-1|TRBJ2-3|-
TGCAGCGTTTCCGGGGCAAGCGGCTTTGTCACAGATACGCAGTATTTT
CSVSGASGFVTDTQYF
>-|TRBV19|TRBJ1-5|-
TGTGCCAGTAGTATAGAGGGTCGTGGCAATCAGCCCCAGCATTTT
CASSIEGRGNQPQHF
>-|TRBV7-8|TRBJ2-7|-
TGTGCCAGCAGCTTAATGAGTTACTACGAGCAGTACTTC
CASSLMSYYEQYF
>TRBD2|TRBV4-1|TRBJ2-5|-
TGCGCCAGCAGCCCTGCCGGGACTAGGGGAGAGACCCAGTACTTC
CASSPAGTRGETQYF
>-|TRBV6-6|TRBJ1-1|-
TGTGCCCTAGGCCGGGGCCCGCACACTGAAGCATTCTTT
CALGRGPHTEAFF
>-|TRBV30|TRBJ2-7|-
TGTGCCTGGAGCCCAGGGCAGCGGGTTCCCTCCTACGAGCAGTACTTC
CAWSPGQRVPSYEQYF
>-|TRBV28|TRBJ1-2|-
TGTGCCAGCAGTCCCGGGAACCCCGGTGGCTACACCTTC
CASSPGNPGGYTF
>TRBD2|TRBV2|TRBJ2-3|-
TGTGCCAGCAGTTCTCCCGGGACTAGCGTCACAGATACGCAGTATTTT
CASSSPGTSVTDTQYF
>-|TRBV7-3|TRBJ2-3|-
TGTGCCAGCAGCCCCCTTCCCGGGACCGGCACAGATACGCAGTATTTT
CASSPLPGTGTDTQYF
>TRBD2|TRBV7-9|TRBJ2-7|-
TGTGCCAGCAGCTCCACTAGCGGGAGGGAATACGAGCAGTACTTC
CASSSTSGREYEQYF
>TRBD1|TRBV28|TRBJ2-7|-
TGTGCCAGCCGCTCGGGACAGTCCTACGAGCAGTACTTC
CASRSGQSYEQYF
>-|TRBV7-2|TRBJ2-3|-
TGTGCCAGCAGCTTAGGAGGGAGGCGTATCACAGATACGCAGTATTTT
CASSLGGRRITDTQYF
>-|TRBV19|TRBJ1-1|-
TGTGCCAGTAATACACCAATGAACACTGAAGCTTTCTTT
CASNTPMNTEAFF
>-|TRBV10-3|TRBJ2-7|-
TGTGCCATCAGTGAGGAGGGGAGCTACGAGCAGTACTTC
CAISEEGSYEQYF
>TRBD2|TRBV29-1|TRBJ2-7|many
TGCAGCGTCTTGGGGCTAGCGGGAGTCTCCTACGAGCAGTACTTC
CSVLGLAGVSYEQYF
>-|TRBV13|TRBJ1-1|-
TGTGCCAGCAGCTTATGGGTAGGGACGAACACTGAAGCTTTCTTT
CASSLWVGTNTEAFF
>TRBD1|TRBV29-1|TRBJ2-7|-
TGCAGCGTAGCCCCGCGCGGCTCCGGGACAGCCTCCTACGAGCAGTACTTC
CSVAPRGSGTASYEQYF
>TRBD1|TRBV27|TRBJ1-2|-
TGTGCCAGCAGTGGACAGGACTATGGCTACACCTTC
CASSGQDYGYTF
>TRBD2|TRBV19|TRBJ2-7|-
TGTGCCAGTACCCCGGGCGGGAGGGCGCACGAGCAGTACTTC
CASTPGGRAHEQYF
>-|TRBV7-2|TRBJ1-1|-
TGTGCCAGCAGCTTACTCGGACCGAACACTGAAGCTTTCTTT
CASSLLGPNTEAFF
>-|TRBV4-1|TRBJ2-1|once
TGCGCCAGCAGCCAAAACCAGGCGGATCTCTACAATGAGCAGTTCTTC
CASSQNQADLYNEQFF
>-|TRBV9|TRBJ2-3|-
TGTGCCAGCAGCCCCCCCGCGGCTTCTACGCAGTATTTT
CASSPPAASTQYF